Below, one T cell receptor beta chain is given with its context. Its antigen is still unknown. Trimming took 6 bases from V and 1 from J, leaving 13 bases between them. CDR3 length: 15 residues. CDR1 is MNHNS, CDR2 SASEGT, per germline. This sample was included in a study of siplizumab effects on memory and regulatory T cells. The study's findings and limits: Unstimulated naive T cells seemed to show more diversity than memory cells did, and they also seemed to be among the major contributors to the alloresponse. The alloreactive clones that mapped to unstimulated subsets made up only a minor fraction. No assignable naive or memory phenotype existed for roughly 80-97% of proliferating CD4+ or CD8+ clones. The drug siplizumab significantly decreased the alloreactive sequences that could be traced to unstimulated CD4+ memory cells.

The assay was immunoSEQ multiplex PCR, and TCRdb's table has in-frame clones only and misses some. Of around 65,000 clones in the sample, less than 80% were seen once. Source material: memory CD4+ T cells sorted from blood. This clonotype was sampled from a human donor in good health. The chain couples TRBV6-1 to TRBJ1-5; tentatively, D is TRBD1 (5 bases). The CDR3 sequence is CASRPTGGSNQPQHF. DNA of the CDR3: TGTGCCAGCAGACCCACAGGAGGCAGCAATCAGCCCCAGCATTTT.